This passage covers 26 T cell receptor beta chains from one sample sequenced in a study of T cells in Graves' hyperthyroidism and ophthalmopathy. TCR beta CDR3 regions were amplified from RNA. When the TCR CDR3 underwent first-round RT-PCR, the HTBI primer set was used. TCRdb re-analysed the multiplex PCR reads in MiXCR, keeping a single row per CDR3 protein. The profile covers around 340,000 distinct CDR3 sequences, with approximately 13% appearing a single time and under 30% taken by the ten largest. Sequenced input: blood. The receptor set was obtained from a woman aged 25 to 39 with Graves' hyperthyroidism.

The V and J genes are TRBV20-1 and TRBJ1-1; 8 bases are a match to TRBD1. The CDR3 totals 12 residues. Per the germline V gene, CDR1 is DFQATT and CDR2 is SNEGSKA (reference sequence). The J segment lost 4 bases and the V segment lost 5 bases, leaving 3 bases of the junction unmatched. The CDR3, as DNA: TGCAGTGCTGGACAGGGTAGCACTGAAGCTTTCTTT. Its protein is CSAGQGSTEAFF.

The chain combines TRBV20-1 with TRBJ1-4; D is perhaps TRBD1 (6 bases). Germline CDR1 DFQATT, CDR2 SNEGSKA (reference sequence). The V end lost 2 bases, the J end lost 10 bases, and 23 bases lay between the germline ends. This CDR3 comprises 16 residues. The DNA of the CDR3 is TGCAGTGCTAGATCCCCCGGGACATCTCTACGAGGAAAACTGTTTTTT. It translates to CSARSPGTSLRGKLFF.

This sequence joins TRBV29-1 and TRBJ1-4; 10 positions agree with TRBD1. This CDR3 is built from 14 residues. In germline, CDR1 is SQVTM, CDR2 ANQGSEA. V shed 4 bases, J shed 7 bases, and the junction held 6 bases outside the gene matches. Here the CDR3 reads CSVATGGTAEKLFF. In DNA, the CDR3 is TGCAGCGTTGCGACAGGGGGCACTGCTGAAAAACTGTTTTTT.

This clonotype was seen ten or more times. This chain connects TRBV12-3 or TRBV12-4 to TRBJ2-1; D is undetermined. The V and J ends lost 3 bases and 0 bases respectively, with 9 bases between them. The CDR3 totals 15 residues. Here the CDR3 DNA reads TGTGCCAGCAGTTTTCCGGCGGTCTCCTACAATGAGCAGTTCTTC. It specifies CASSFPAVSYNEQFF.

This clonotype was detected only once. The V and J genes are TRBV28 and TRBJ1-1, with 8 nucleotides matching TRBD1. V was pared by 6 bases and J by 6 bases, with 6 bases of the junction left unmatched. CDR3 length: 13 amino acids. Germline V CDR1 and CDR2: MDHEN, SYDVKM. The CDR3 spells CASRVQGEAEAFF. Written as DNA, the CDR3 is TGTGCCAGCAGGGTACAGGGGGAGGCTGAAGCTTTCTTT.

This clonotype was observed at least ten times. V is TRBV6-2 or TRBV6-3 and J is TRBJ2-2; the match to TRBD1 covers 7 bases. The CDR3 contains 15 residues. Germline loops: CDR1 MNHEY, CDR2 SVGEGT. V shed 2 bases, J shed 7 bases, and the junction held 7 bases outside the gene matches. This CDR3 is CASSYLDRDIGELFF. Written as DNA, the CDR3 is TGTGCCAGCAGTTACCTAGACAGGGACATCGGGGAGCTGTTTTTT.

This clonotype was observed many times. CDR3 in amino acids: CASSLRSSGSYNEQFF. CDR3 DNA sequence: TGTGCCAGCAGTTTACGATCTAGCGGGAGCTACAATGAGCAGTTCTTC. The gene calls are TRBV12-3 or TRBV12-4 and TRBJ2-1; TRBD2 matches 10 bases. This CDR3 region has 16 residues. Trimming at V came to 2 bases and at J to 3 bases, leaving 4 bases not matched to a gene.

The CDR3 DNA sequence: TGTGCCAGTTGGGGAGGCGGAGACCCCTACTTC. Protein sequence: CASWGGGDPYF. The chain couples TRBV19 to TRBJ2-5, with D possibly being TRBD2 (6 bases). V was shortened by 8 bases and J by 14 bases, with 18 bases between the two germline ends. CDR3 size: 11 residues. The germline V gene has CDR1 LNHDA and CDR2 SQIVND (reference sequence).

This clonotype has ten or more counts. The junction does not match germline at one end; this may be a read error. The rearrangement links TRBV10-1 to TRBJ2-7; 7 bases match TRBD2. The CDR3 covers 15 residues. Germline assignment: CDR1 WNHNN and CDR2 SYGVQD (reference sequence). The CDR3 region has the DNA TGCGCCGGCAGCGGGGCCCTATTGACAAACTACGAGCAGTACTTC. Its protein is CAGSGALLTNYEQYF.

This clonotype was picked up many times. The rearrangement uses TRBV28 and TRBJ1-5, with a weak D call TRBD1 (5 bases). The CDR3 is 13 amino acids. V was shortened by 10 bases and J by 3 bases, with 13 bases between the two germline ends. The V gene's germline CDR1 is MDHEN and CDR2 SYDVKM. In DNA form, the CDR3 reads TGTGCCATCTACCAGGGACCCAATCAGCCCCAGCATTTT. As protein: CAIYQGPNQPQHF.

The chain has TRBV29-1 and TRBJ2-7; D gene unclear. V was trimmed by 4 bases and J by 3 bases, leaving 13 bases between them. Germline V gives CDR1 SQVTM, CDR2 ANQGSEA. There are 13 residues in the CDR3. CDR3 amino acids: CSVGAGASYEQYF. CDR3 DNA: TGCAGCGTTGGAGCAGGCGCAAGCTACGAGCAGTACTTC.

In this sample, this clonotype turned up many times. The J gene is TRBJ2-1, the V gene TRBV11-3; 12 bases are a match to TRBD1. The ends lost 1 base at V and 8 bases at J; junction bases unmatched: 3. Germline CDR1 SGHNT, CDR2 YENEEA. The CDR3 contains 15 residues. CDR3 nucleotides: TGTGCCAGCAGCTTAGGGGGGACAGGGGGCGATGAGCAGTTCTTC. It codes for CASSLGGTGGDEQFF.

This clonotype was recorded only once. This rearrangement joins TRBV19 to TRBJ2-2; no firm D call. CDR1 is LNHDA, CDR2 SQIVND, per germline (reference sequence). The length of the CDR3 is 12 residues. The V gene lost 7 bases and the J gene lost 4 bases, with 7 bases spanning the gap. CDR3 DNA: TGTGCCAGTACCCCCTCCACCGGGGAGCTGTTTTTT. Its protein is CASTPSTGELFF.

The chain has TRBV19 and TRBJ2-3, with 7 bases lining up with TRBD2. Losses at the gene ends were 7 bases for V and 3 bases for J; bases not matched to a gene: 4. The CDR3 totals 13 residues. Germline CDR1 LNHDA, CDR2 SQIVND (reference sequence). The CDR3 sequence: CASNKRGTDTQYF. The CDR3 DNA reads TGTGCCAGTAACAAGCGGGGAACAGATACGCAGTATTTT.

The chain carries TRBV14 and TRBJ2-3; 12 nucleotides line up with TRBD2. CDR3 length equals 16 residues. The ends lost 4 bases at V and 2 bases at J; junction bases unmatched: 4. Germline CDR1 is SGHDN and CDR2 is FVKESK. Here the CDR3 DNA reads TGTGCCAGCAGCCCTCTAGCGGGAGGGATCACAGATACGCAGTATTTT. As protein: CASSPLAGGITDTQYF.

The genes are TRBV7-2 and TRBJ1-6; 7 nucleotides line up with TRBD1. The CDR3 covers 17 residues. The germline CDR1 and CDR2 sequences are SGHTA and FQGNSA. V dropped 5 bases and J dropped 9; count of bases not matched to a gene: 16. CDR3 coding DNA: TGTGCCAGCAGCATCCGGGACAGTGCACTTAACCGTTCACCCCTCCACTTT. It translates to CASSIRDSALNRSPLHF.

J is TRBJ2-2 and V is TRBV2, with 7 bases fitting TRBD2. V dropped 8 bases and J dropped 7; count of bases not matched to a gene: 4. Germline CDR1 and CDR2: SNHLY and FYNNEI. CDR3 length: 12 amino acids. CDR3 sequence reads: CASGGDGGELFF. The CDR3 nucleotides read TGTGCCAGCGGGGGGGACGGCGGGGAGCTGTTTTTT.

This clonotype was seen many times. The chain employs TRBV28 and TRBJ2-4; D might be TRBD2 (6 bases). The CDR3 spans 14 residues. Looked up from germline, CDR1 is MDHEN and CDR2 is SYDVKM. V was trimmed by 7 bases and J by 11 bases, leaving 21 bases between them. CDR3 sequence reads: CASNRGAPGGVQYF. The CDR3 region has the DNA TGTGCCAGCAACCGTGGGGCCCCCGGCGGGGTTCAGTACTTC.

The chain recombines TRBV5-1 with TRBJ2-7, with D perhaps assigned TRBD1 or TRBD2 (6 bases each). V lost 0 bases to trimming and J lost 0 bases, with 10 bases between them. The V gene's germline CDR1 is SGHRS and CDR2 YFSETQ. This CDR3 is built from 15 residues. The CDR3 DNA is TGCGCCAGCAGCTTGGAGAGGGGGGTCTCCTACGAGCAGTACTTC. Protein sequence: CASSLERGVSYEQYF.

The chain is built from TRBV7-9 and TRBJ1-5; TRBD1 is a possible D gene (5 bases). This CDR3 spans 17 amino acids. Per germline, CDR1 SEHNR and CDR2 FQNEAQ (reference sequence). V lost 2 bases and J lost 4, with 18 bases in between. CDR3 sequence reads: CASSLSSGTARNQPQHF. For the CDR3, the DNA is TGTGCCAGCAGCTTATCTTCAGGGACCGCACGTAATCAGCCCCAGCATTTT.

This clonotype was found many times. This chain uses TRBV11-2 with TRBJ1-2; the D gene is possibly TRBD1 (5 bases). Germline CDR1 and CDR2: SGHAT and FQNNGV. CDR3 size: 16 residues. V was clipped by 5 bases and J by 5 bases, with 21 bases between them. The DNA for the CDR3 is TGTGCCAGCAGCCGACTAAAACAGGTTATGCCGTATGGCTACACCTTC. Translating gives CASSRLKQVMPYGYTF.

This clonotype came up a few times. The rearrangement joins TRBV28 to TRBJ1-6; 10 positions agree with TRBD1. CDR3 length: 14 amino acids. Germline CDR1 and CDR2: MDHEN and SYDVKM. J lost 11 bases, V lost 8 bases, and 9 bases had no gene match. CDR3 sequence (DNA): TGTGCCAGCGGGCAGGGACAGGGGAGGCCACCCCTCCACTTT. The encoded protein is CASGQGQGRPPLHF.

Here the CDR3 DNA reads TGTGCCATCAGTGGGACAGGGGGCTTCTACGAGCAGTACTTC. Residues: CAISGTGGFYEQYF. The chain uses TRBV10-3 and TRBJ2-7; 11 nucleotides line up with TRBD1. Germline V gives CDR1 ENHRY, CDR2 SYGVKD. This CDR3 comprises 14 residues. The J segment lost 3 bases and the V segment lost 4 bases, leaving 2 bases of the junction unmatched.

This chain connects TRBV2 to TRBJ2-1; 11 bases fit TRBD2. Trimming at V came to 0 bases and at J to 13 bases, leaving 5 bases not matched to a gene. The CDR3 contains 14 residues. Germline V gene lookup returns CDR1 SNHLY and CDR2 FYNNEI. CDR3 sequence reads: CASSEAGTSGAQFF. CDR3 in DNA: TGTGCCAGCAGTGAAGCGGGGACTAGCGGTGCCCAGTTCTTC.

This clonotype appeared many times. Germline is not matched at one junction end, which may reflect a read error. The chain is built from TRBV7-7 and TRBJ2-1; 8 positions agree with TRBD1. The CDR3 consists of 16 residues. Per germline, CDR1 SSHAT and CDR2 FNYEAQ (reference sequence). The CDR3 DNA sequence: TGTGCTAGCAGCCCGAGACAGGGGATGGGGTACAATGAGCAGTTCTTC. Translated: CASSPRQGMGYNEQFF. The full variable domain, rest sourced from reference TRBV7-7 and TRBJ2-1, is GAGVSQSPRYKVTKRGQDVTLRCDPISSHATLYWYQQALGQGPEFLTYFNYEAQPDKSGLPSDRFSAERPEGSISTLTIQRTEQRDSAMYRCASSPRQGMGYNEQFFGPGTRLTVL.

V is TRBV3-1 and J is TRBJ2-5; 13 positions match TRBD2. Trimming took 0 bases from V and 3 from J; bases not matched to a gene: 4. The germline V gene has CDR1 LGHDT and CDR2 YNNKEL (reference sequence). The CDR3 contains 17 residues. CDR3 nucleotides: TGTGCCAGCAGCCAAGAAGGACTAGCGGGGGCAAAAGAGACCCAGTACTTC. Encoded protein: CASSQEGLAGAKETQYF.